The T cell receptor (beta chain) described here comes from a study of blood T cell repertoires in COVID-19. Across the study: Both acute and convalescent COVID-19 samples were obtained from the United States, Italy and Spain.

V was cut by 5 bases and J by 4 bases, with 11 bases left in between. Germline assignment: CDR1 MNHEY and CDR2 SVGAGI. The CDR3 covers 13 residues. Contact with a PCR-confirmed or clinician-diagnosed COVID-19 case occurred within 2 weeks of entry. Methods used by the authors: Reference gene primers were amplified, and this amplification served to estimate nucleated cell counts. Repertoires were generated with immunoSEQ multiplex PCR, while TCRdb's copy carries only in-frame clones and drops some. V, J and clone size were drawn from that table, and D and trimming were deduced from the DNA. The sample yields 300,000 to 350,000 clones, more than 90% seen once.

V is TRBV6-5 and J is TRBJ1-2; weak D call: TRBD1 (6 bases). This TCR was recovered from a woman aged 30 to 39 who had been exposed to COVID-19. The specimen was PBMCs or T cells enriched from blood (not recorded which). The CDR3 spells CASSKTGPYGYTF. The CDR3 DNA is TGTGCCAGCAGTAAGACAGGCCCCTATGGCTACACCTTC.